This entry lists 30 T cell receptor beta chains sequenced from one sample in a study of control samples from healthy donors and cancer patients (dated by TCRdb to 2020 to 2021). Library preparation was by the immunoSEQ multiplex PCR assay. TCRdb took this table from immuneACCESS and kept in-frame rearrangements with V and J called. Such tables lack part of the clones; where checked against another copy, unresolved V genes explain under half of the gap, and the rest is unexplained. This sample comprises roughly 170,000 clones, 70% to 90% of them detected only once. The ten largest clones take up approximately 4.9% of the sample. Input material: blood. The receptors were sampled from a woman aged 25 to 39 in good health.

J is TRBJ2-3 and V is TRBV7-9; the match to TRBD1 covers 7 bases. J was trimmed by 3 bases and V by 5 bases; bases with no gene match: 5. Germline V gene data show CDR1 as SEHNR and CDR2 as FQNEAQ (reference sequence). The CDR3 runs 14 residues. CDR3 in DNA: TGTGCCAGCAGCAATCAGGGGGTGACAGATACGCAGTATTTT. Translating gives CASSNQGVTDTQYF.

V is TRBV28 and J is TRBJ2-1; D is unresolved. CDR1 and CDR2 (germline): MDHEN, SYDVKM. The CDR3 runs 11 residues. V gave up 5 bases and J gave up 11 bases, with 10 bases separating them. The CDR3 spells CASSAYRQQFF. Written as DNA, the CDR3 is TGTGCCAGCAGTGCCTACCGACAGCAGTTCTTC.

The V gene is TRBV29-1, the J gene TRBJ2-5; 12 bases agree with TRBD2. CDR1 SQVTM and CDR2 ANQGSEA come from the germline V gene. V dropped 6 bases and J dropped 0; count of bases not matched to a gene: 8. CDR3 length equals 16 residues. CDR3: CSVPIWTSGNQETQYF. Here the CDR3 DNA reads TGCAGCGTCCCGATCTGGACTAGCGGGAACCAAGAGACCCAGTACTTC.

V is TRBV5-6 and J is TRBJ1-5; 7 bases align to TRBD1. After removal of 3 bases from V and 7 bases from J, the junction contained 4 bases not matched to a gene. Germline CDR1 reads SGHDT; CDR2 reads YYEEEE. The CDR3 is made up of 13 amino acids. The CDR3 bases are TGTGCCAGCAGCTCCGGGACAGCCCAGCCCCAGCATTTT. This gives the protein CASSSGTAQPQHF.

The chain uses TRBV2 and TRBJ2-7, with 8 bases matching TRBD1. Germline assignment: CDR1 SNHLY and CDR2 FYNNEI. V trimming: 6 bases; J trimming: 9 bases; junction bases outside the gene matches: 10. The CDR3 contains 13 residues. CDR3 region: CASRENQGAGQYF. The CDR3 DNA sequence: TGTGCCAGCAGGGAGAACCAGGGGGCCGGGCAGTACTTC.

The V and J genes are TRBV7-9 and TRBJ1-6; D perhaps matches TRBD1 (6 bases). This CDR3 is 15 amino acids long. CDR1 SEHNR and CDR2 FQNEAQ come from the germline V gene (reference sequence). V was shortened by 5 bases and J by 6 bases, with 14 bases between the two germline ends. CDR3 sequence: CASSPARGFNSPLHF. CDR3 DNA sequence: TGTGCCAGCAGCCCCGCCAGGGGATTTAATTCACCCCTCCACTTT.

V and J are TRBV5-1 and TRBJ2-2; 8 bases line up with TRBD2. This CDR3 region has 16 residues. Trimming removed 4 bases from V and 3 bases from J; junction bases left unmatched: 8. CDR1 SGHRS and CDR2 YFSETQ come from the germline V gene. CDR3: CASSPRGGKDTGELFF. The CDR3 DNA reads as TGCGCCAGCAGCCCACGGGGGGGGAAGGACACCGGGGAGCTGTTTTTT.

The rearrangement links TRBV7-9 to TRBJ2-1, with D hard to call. The CDR3 contains 14 residues. Between the trimmed V and J ends, which lost 4 bases and 4 bases, there was a span of 11 bases. Germline lookup yields CDR1 SEHNR and CDR2 FQNEAQ (reference sequence). CDR3 loop: CASSSTTTYNEQFF. The DNA for the CDR3 is TGTGCCAGCAGCTCAACCACTACGTACAATGAGCAGTTCTTC.

The CDR3 nucleotides are TGTGCCAGCAGCCCGCGGGGACGTGGCGGCTACACCTTC. It codes for CASSPRGRGGYTF. This chain links TRBV14 with TRBJ1-2; the D gene is possibly TRBD1 (5 bases). This CDR3 contains 13 residues. The V gene's germline CDR1 is SGHDN and CDR2 FVKESK. V was trimmed by 4 bases and J by 8 bases, leaving 14 bases between them. Supplemented by reference TRBV14 and TRBJ1-2, the full variable domain reads EAGVTQFPSHSVIEKGQTVTLRCDPISGHDNLYWYRRVMGKEIKFLLHFVKESKQDESGMPNNRFLAERTGGTYSTLKVQPAELEDSGVYFCASSPRGRGGYTFGSGTRLTVV.

V gene TRBV7-2 combines with J gene TRBJ1-3; D gene ambiguous. V was pared by 5 bases and J by 0 bases, with 14 bases between. The CDR3 has 16 residues. Germline-derived CDR1 and CDR2 are SGHTA and FQGNSA. In nucleotides, the CDR3 is TGTGCCAGCAGCCCCCCCAGGCCCTACTCTGGAAACACCATATATTTT. This codes for CASSPPRPYSGNTIYF.

The genes are TRBV6-2 or TRBV6-3 and TRBJ1-1, with a weak D call TRBD1 (6 bases). V lost 0 bases, J lost 8 bases, and 10 bases lay in between. The germline V gene encodes CDR1 MNHEY and CDR2 SVGEGT. CDR3 length: 13 amino acids. The CDR3 sequence is CASSYSSQGEAFF. CDR3 nucleotides: TGTGCCAGCAGTTACTCGAGTCAGGGGGAAGCTTTCTTT.

The chain combines TRBV5-1 with TRBJ1-4; the match to TRBD1 covers 8 bases. Per the germline V gene, CDR1 is SGHRS and CDR2 is YFSETQ. The junction had 11 bases not matched to a gene; V was cut back by 4 bases and J by 0 bases. The CDR3 loop spans 18 amino acids. This CDR3 reads CASSRRAGGPATNEKLFF. The CDR3 nucleotides read TGCGCCAGCAGCCGCCGAGCAGGGGGCCCCGCAACTAATGAAAAACTGTTTTTT.

CDR3 region: CASRFSGQPTGELFF. The CDR3 nucleotides are TGCGCCAGCAGGTTTTCGGGACAGCCCACCGGGGAGCTGTTTTTT. The chain is built from TRBV5-1 and TRBJ2-2; 7 bases fit TRBD1. Germline lookup yields CDR1 SGHRS and CDR2 YFSETQ. The CDR3 covers 15 residues. J gave up 4 bases and V 5 bases, and 8 bases lay outside the gene matches.

The chain has TRBV24-1 and TRBJ2-6, with D possibly being TRBD2 (5 bases). V lost 4 bases and J lost 4, with 10 bases in between. CDR1 is KGHDR, CDR2 SFDVKD, per germline. The CDR3 is 15 residues long. The CDR3 coding sequence is TGTGCCACCAGTGAAAGGGTAGCGGGGGCCAACGTCCTGACTTTC. Protein product: CATSERVAGANVLTF.

This clone rates as medium-sized (0.01 to 0.1%). CDR3 nucleotide sequence: TGTGCCAGCAGTCCGTCCCGGGACAGGTATAGTGGCTACACCTTC. This gives the protein CASSPSRDRYSGYTF. This rearrangement joins TRBV27 to TRBJ1-2; 8 bases are a match to TRBD1. Germline assignment: CDR1 MNHEY and CDR2 SMNVEV (reference sequence). The junction had 12 bases not matched to a gene; V was cut back by 5 bases and J by 7 bases. The CDR3 is made up of 15 amino acids.

The V gene is TRBV28, the J gene TRBJ1-5; the match to TRBD1 covers 7 bases. The CDR3 has 16 amino acids. CDR1 and CDR2 from the germline V gene are MDHEN and SYDVKM. Trimming took 2 bases from V and 6 from J; bases not matched to a gene: 10. CDR3 in DNA: TGTGCCAGCAGTTTAACAGGGGTAGCGGTGAGTCAGCCCCAGCATTTT. Translated: CASSLTGVAVSQPQHF.

CDR3 sequence (DNA): TGTGCCAGCAGCCCGGGGTGGCAGAACACAGATACGCAGTATTTT. This encodes CASSPGWQNTDTQYF. The chain employs TRBV5-5 and TRBJ2-3, with D possibly being TRBD2 (5 bases). This CDR3 has 15 amino acids. Germline-derived CDR1 and CDR2 are SGHKS and YYEKEE (reference sequence). Deletions cut 4 bases from V and 2 bases from J, with 14 bases between. Complete variable domain (other parts from reference TRBV5-5 and TRBJ2-3): DAGVTQSPTHLIKTRGQQVTLRCSPISGHKSVSWYQQVLGQGPQFIFQYYEKEERGRGNFPDRFSARQFPNYSSELNVNALLLGDSALYLCASSPGWQNTDTQYFGPGTRLTVL.

The chain combines TRBV6-1 with TRBJ2-5; no reliable D call. V gave up 2 bases and J gave up 2 bases, with 3 bases separating them. The CDR3 covers 12 residues. CDR1 MNHNS and CDR2 SASEGT come from the germline V gene. The CDR3 region has the DNA TGTGCCAGCAGTGAAATACAAGAGACCCAGTACTTC. Its translation: CASSEIQETQYF.

This clone showed up just once. V is TRBV12-3 or TRBV12-4 and J is TRBJ2-7; D is ambiguous. CDR3 length: 13 amino acids. The ends were cut back, 4 bases at V and 0 bases at J, with 7 bases in the middle. The CDR3 reads CASSYQSSYEQYF. The CDR3 coding sequence is TGTGCCAGCAGTTACCAGAGCTCCTACGAGCAGTACTTC.

The gene calls are TRBV6-5 and TRBJ1-4, with 9 bases matching TRBD1. Trimming at V came to 2 bases and at J to 10 bases, leaving 5 bases not matched to a gene. The CDR3 totals 14 residues. The germline V gene has CDR1 MNHEY and CDR2 SVGAGI. For the CDR3, the DNA is TGTGCCAGCAGTTACCGGGACAGGGATGGAAAACTGTTTTTT. Residues: CASSYRDRDGKLFF.

The gene calls are TRBV11-1 and TRBJ2-2; 9 bases align to TRBD1. CDR1 and CDR2 from the germline V gene are SGHAT and FQDESV (reference sequence). This CDR3 contains 15 residues. Trimming removed 6 bases from V and 3 bases from J; junction bases left unmatched: 5. The CDR3 nucleotides are TGTGCCAGCAGTCGGGACAGGGTGGACACCGGGGAGCTGTTTTTT. Translating it yields CASSRDRVDTGELFF.

The V call is TRBV10-3, the J call TRBJ2-7, with 7 nucleotides matching TRBD1. The trim removed 5 bases at V and 3 bases at J, leaving 4 bases unmatched. Germline CDR1 ENHRY, CDR2 SYGVKD. The CDR3 length is 13 residues. The CDR3 DNA follows: TGTGCCATCAGTCCCGGGACAGACTACGAGCAGTACGTC. It codes for CAISPGTDYEQYV.

This clone occurred once. This chain links TRBV11-1 with TRBJ2-7; weak D call: TRBD1 (6 bases). Per the germline V gene, CDR1 is SGHAT and CDR2 is FQDESV (reference sequence). The length of the CDR3 is 14 residues. Trimming stripped 3 bases from V and 3 bases from J, with 12 bases between. The CDR3 spells CASSLDSVGYEQYV. CDR3 bases: TGTGCCAGCAGCTTGGACAGTGTGGGCTACGAGCAGTACGTC.

The chain has TRBV19 and TRBJ1-1; D call uncertain. CDR3 size: 13 residues. V lost 3 bases and J lost 5, with 10 bases in between. Germline loops: CDR1 LNHDA, CDR2 SQIVND (reference sequence). CDR3 in amino acids: CASSITVGTEAFF. The CDR3 DNA is TGTGCCAGTAGTATCACCGTAGGGACTGAAGCTTTCTTT.

The chain uses TRBV19 and TRBJ2-5; 8 bases align to TRBD2. Germline V gives CDR1 LNHDA, CDR2 SQIVND (reference sequence). This CDR3 contains 13 residues. V trimming: 6 bases; J trimming: 4 bases; junction bases outside the gene matches: 4. CDR3 coding DNA: TGTGCCAGTAGCGGGGGGGCCTCAGAGACCCAGTACTTC. It codes for CASSGGASETQYF.

The chain joins TRBV6-5 to TRBJ1-3; D is ambiguous. This CDR3 region has 13 residues. Trimming shortened V by 7 bases and J by 0 bases, and 7 bases separated the two germline ends. From germline, CDR1 is MNHEY and CDR2 SVGAGI. CDR3 DNA: TGTGCCAGCACCGGTAGCTCTGGAAACACCATATATTTT. It encodes CASTGSSGNTIYF.

This sequence joins TRBV6-4 and TRBJ1-2; D remains ambiguous. The CDR3 sequence is 13 residues long. Germline CDR1 and CDR2: MRHNA and SNTAGT. V lost 3 bases and J 2 bases, leaving 7 bases between the germline ends. This CDR3 is CASSESGNYGYTF. CDR3 sequence (DNA): TGTGCCAGCAGTGAAAGCGGGAACTATGGCTACACCTTC.

CDR3 sequence: CASSSARVVETQYF. In DNA, the CDR3 is TGTGCCAGCAGTTCCGCCAGGGTGGTAGAGACCCAGTACTTC. The V and J genes are TRBV5-4 and TRBJ2-5, with D possibly matching TRBD1 (5 bases). CDR1 and CDR2 from the germline V gene are SGHNT and YYREEE (reference sequence). Trimming pared 5 bases from V and 4 bases from J, leaving 15 bases between. The CDR3 is 14 residues long.

The chain employs TRBV15 and TRBJ1-1, with unresolved D. The germline V and J ends were trimmed by 0 bases and 11 bases, with 16 bases remaining between them. Germline CDR1 and CDR2: LNHNV and YYDKDF (reference sequence). This CDR3 comprises 14 residues. CDR3 nucleotides: TGTGCCACCAGCAGAGATCGCACAACCCCTGGGGCTTTCTTT. Residues: CATSRDRTTPGAFF.

This CDR3 reads CASSGRKTRGDTGELFF. The CDR3 DNA reads as TGTGCCAGCAGCGGCCGGAAGACCAGGGGGGACACCGGGGAGCTGTTTTTT. This chain connects TRBV3-1 (or the pseudogene TRBV3-2) to TRBJ2-2; possibly TRBD1 for D (7 bases). Between the trimmed V and J ends, which lost 5 bases and 3 bases, there was a span of 19 bases. CDR3 length equals 17 residues. Per germline, CDR1 LGHDT and CDR2 YNNKEL (reference sequence).